The 3 T cell receptor beta chains presented below share a single source sample, sequenced in a study of OX40 agonist ivuxolimab in advanced cancers. The table came from immunoSEQ multiplex PCR; TCRdb's copy has only in-frame clones and leaves some out. The table records approximately 60,000 clones, around 86% of them present only once. This material consisted of CD4+ or CD8+ T cells sorted from blood, taken in a trial of the OX40 agonist ivuxolimab. The receptors stem from an adult with an advanced solid tumor such as melanoma, head and neck, liver or kidney cancer.

The chain has TRBV12-5 and TRBJ1-3, with D possibly TRBD1 on 5 matching bases. Per the germline V gene, CDR1 is LGHNT and CDR2 is FRNRAP. Trimming removed 5 bases at V and 2 bases at J, with 10 bases between. CDR3 length: 14 residues. This CDR3 reads CASGPQGPGNTIYF. The CDR3 nucleotides read TGTGCTAGTGGTCCCCAGGGTCCTGGAAACACCATATATTTT. Full variable domain (outside the CDR3, taken from reference TRBV12-5 and TRBJ1-3): DARVTQTPRHKVTEMGQEVTMRCQPILGHNTVFWYRQTMMQGLELLAYFRNRAPLDDSGMPKDRFSAEMPDATLATLKIQPSEPRDSAVYFCASGPQGPGNTIYFGEGSWLTVV.

This clone was seen a few times. The V call is TRBV5-1, the J call TRBJ2-7, with 8 bases that match TRBD1. Looked up from germline, CDR1 is SGHRS and CDR2 is YFSETQ. This CDR3 contains 11 residues. After removal of 7 bases from V and 6 bases from J, the junction contained 3 bases not matched to a gene. The CDR3 nucleotides are TGCGCCAGCGGTACAGGGGGCGAGCAGTACTTC. Translation: CASGTGGEQYF.

The gene calls are TRBV30 and TRBJ2-7; 7 nucleotides line up with TRBD1. After removal of 3 bases from V and 1 base from J, the junction contained 6 bases not matched to a gene. Germline CDR1 reads GTSNPN; CDR2 reads SVGIG (reference sequence). The CDR3 has 14 amino acids. The CDR3 sequence is CAWSAGTASYEQYF. For the CDR3, the DNA is TGTGCCTGGAGCGCCGGGACAGCGTCCTACGAGCAGTACTTC.